Below are 5 T cell receptor beta chains sequenced from a single sample in a study of blood T cell repertoires in COVID-19. Sequenced by immunoSEQ multiplex PCR; TCRdb stores in-frame clones only, minus some. The repertoire holds some 180,000 clones, approximately 85% seen once, with around 7.5% in the top ten. The sequenced material came from peripheral blood. These receptors originate from a woman aged 55-70 years with acute or convalescent COVID-19.

The chain employs TRBV5-1 and TRBJ2-1; 13 positions match TRBD2. The CDR3 has 15 amino acids. Germline V lookup: CDR1 SGHRS, CDR2 YFSETQ. Trimming took 3 bases from V and 8 from J; bases not matched to a gene: 5. DNA of the CDR3: TGCGCCAGCAGCTCGGGACTAGCGGGATTGGATGAGCAGTTCTTC. Translation gives CASSSGLAGLDEQFF.

This clone has more than one count but fewer than ten. The V and J genes are TRBV11-1 and TRBJ2-3; perhaps TRBD1 as D (5 bases). V was clipped by 6 bases and J by 1 base, with 11 bases between them. The CDR3 sequence is 14 residues long. Looked up from germline, CDR1 is SGHAT and CDR2 is FQDESV (reference sequence). The CDR3: CASRLQQGTDTQYF. In nucleotides, the CDR3 is TGTGCCAGCAGGTTACAACAGGGCACAGATACGCAGTATTTT. Full variable domain (remainder filled in from reference TRBV11-1 and TRBJ2-3): EAEVAQSPRYKITEKSQAVAFWCDPISGHATLYWYRQILGQGPELLVQFQDESVVDDSQLPKDRFSAERLKGVDSTLKIQPAELGDSAMYLCASRLQQGTDTQYFGPGTRLTVL.

Only one count was recorded for this clone. The genes are TRBV6-6 and TRBJ1-5; a weak D match, TRBD1 (5 bases). Germline CDR1 and CDR2: MNHNY and SVGAGI (reference sequence). This CDR3 contains 13 residues. V was shortened by 2 bases and J by 5 bases, with 7 bases between the two germline ends. The CDR3 here is CASSYVTDQPQHF. The DNA for the CDR3 is TGTGCCAGCAGTTACGTGACAGATCAGCCCCAGCATTTT.

Regarding this clone: This sample also contains other DNA sequences that code for the same CDR3. This sequence joins TRBV6-5 and TRBJ2-3; 9 bases agree with TRBD2. The CDR3 runs to 14 residues. After removal of 9 bases from V and 1 base from J, the junction contained 5 bases not matched to a gene. From germline, CDR1 is MNHEY and CDR2 SVGAGI. The CDR3 here is CASRLAGGTDTQYF. The CDR3 DNA reads as TGTGCCAGTAGGTTAGCGGGGGGCACAGATACGCAGTATTTT.

The rearrangement links TRBV6-1 to TRBJ1-4; TRBD1 is a possible D gene (6 bases). CDR1 MNHNS and CDR2 SASEGT come from the germline V gene. CDR3 size: 15 residues. The V end was cut by 1 base, the J end by 8 bases, with 14 bases between. The CDR3 coding sequence is TGTGCCAGCAGTGAAGTTGGGGGGGCGCCCGAAAAACTGTTTTTT. This translates into CASSEVGGAPEKLFF.